One sample yielded the 26 T cell receptor beta chains listed below, sequenced in a study of blood T cells in healthy people across ages. With a J-beta primer mix and a sample-barcoded 5' primer, a second PCR ran about 7 to 11 cycles. One entry per CDR3 protein results from TCRdb running MiXCR on the 5' RACE reads. The sample lists roughly 1,500,000 distinct CDR3 sequences, roughly 32% occurring once. The sequenced material came from blood. These receptor sequences come from a woman in her twenties or thirties in good health.

This chain links TRBV2 with TRBJ2-1, with 8 bases fitting TRBD2. V was pared by 0 bases and J by 3 bases, with 7 bases of the junction left unmatched. Germline V gene lookup returns CDR1 SNHLY and CDR2 FYNNEI. The CDR3 totals 17 residues. CDR3 sequence: CASSEAERGSYYNEQFF. CDR3 DNA: TGTGCCAGCAGTGAAGCAGAGCGGGGGTCCTACTACAATGAGCAGTTCTTC.

This clonotype was counted at least ten times. The rearrangement links TRBV18 to TRBJ2-7; D unresolved. This CDR3 comprises 12 residues. Germline V lookup: CDR1 KGHSH, CDR2 LQKENI. V lost 8 bases and J 0 bases, leaving 8 bases between the germline ends. The CDR3 nucleotides read TGTGCCAGCAGCCCCAGCTCCTACGAGCAGTACTTC. Translation gives CASSPSSYEQYF.

V gene TRBV11-1 combines with J gene TRBJ1-1; the match to TRBD1 covers 7 bases. The CDR3 loop spans 14 amino acids. V was clipped by 4 bases and J by 5 bases; unmatched bases: 7. Germline CDR1 SGHAT, CDR2 FQDESV (reference sequence). CDR3 loop: CASSSRGWRTEAFF. The CDR3 DNA follows: TGTGCCAGCAGCTCCAGGGGGTGGAGAACTGAAGCTTTCTTT. Drawing the rest from reference TRBV11-1 and TRBJ1-1, the complete variable domain is EAEVAQSPRYKITEKSQAVAFWCDPISGHATLYWYRQILGQGPELLVQFQDESVVDDSQLPKDRFSAERLKGVDSTLKIQPAELGDSAMYLCASSSRGWRTEAFFGQGTRLTVV.

This clonotype appeared a few times. V and J are TRBV9 and TRBJ2-1; TRBD1 matches at 7 bases. CDR3 size: 14 residues. Losses at the gene ends were 4 bases for V and 8 bases for J; bases not matched to a gene: 9. The germline gives CDR1 SGDLS, CDR2 YYNGEE. CDR3 in amino acids: CASSLGQVGHEQFF. The CDR3 nucleotides are TGTGCCAGCAGCCTAGGACAGGTCGGCCATGAGCAGTTCTTC.

This clonotype showed up just a few times. V is TRBV19 and J is TRBJ1-2, with 8 bases fitting TRBD1. This CDR3 has 14 residues. CDR1 is LNHDA, CDR2 SQIVND, per germline (reference sequence). V gave up 0 bases and J gave up 7 bases; unmatched junction bases: 4. CDR3 in amino acids: CASSIDQGARGYTF. CDR3 bases: TGTGCCAGTAGTATAGATCAGGGGGCGCGTGGCTACACCTTC.

The chain couples TRBV7-6 to TRBJ2-2, with 7 positions matching TRBD2. Germline loops: CDR1 SGHVS, CDR2 FNYEAQ. The CDR3 covers 17 residues. V lost 5 bases to trimming and J lost 0 bases; unmatched junction nucleotides: 9. CDR3 nucleotide sequence: TGTGCCAGCAGCCGAGCGGGGAACTACGCGAACACCGGGGAGCTGTTTTTT. This sequence encodes CASSRAGNYANTGELFF.

On this clonotype itself: At one end, the junction sequence differs from germline, possibly due to a read error. J is TRBJ2-7 and V is TRBV4-2; perhaps TRBD2 as D (6 bases). CDR3 length equals 13 residues. Per the germline V gene, CDR1 is LGHNA and CDR2 is YNFKEQ. CDR3 in amino acids: CAGSQDGGYEQYF. Here the CDR3 DNA reads TGTGCCGGCAGCCAAGATGGAGGGTACGAGCAGTACTTC.

V gene TRBV27 combines with J gene TRBJ1-2; maybe TRBD1 (5 bases). V shed 8 bases and J shed 4 bases, with 17 bases lying between them. CDR3 size: 14 residues. The germline V gene encodes CDR1 MNHEY and CDR2 SMNVEV (reference sequence). In DNA, the CDR3 is TGTGCCAGCGCCGCGGGGGTTTCGGCCTATGGCTACACCTTC. Protein sequence: CASAAGVSAYGYTF.

This clonotype was counted once. The CDR3 DNA follows: TGTGCCACCAGCAGAGATCAGCGGGGCGCGAACACCGGGGAGCTGTTTTTT. This codes for CATSRDQRGANTGELFF. This chain joins TRBV15 and TRBJ2-2; 7 nucleotides line up with TRBD2. Germline V gives CDR1 LNHNV, CDR2 YYDKDF (reference sequence). The CDR3 sequence is 17 residues long. V was pared by 0 bases and J by 0 bases, with 4 bases of the junction left unmatched.

About this clonotype itself: Given a much more abundant clone one base away, this may be a read error. V gene TRBV20-1 combines with J gene TRBJ2-3; tentatively, D is TRBD1 or TRBD2 (5 bases each). This CDR3 contains 14 residues. Per germline, CDR1 DFQATT and CDR2 SNEGSKA (reference sequence). CDR3 sequence: CSARHGTSIDTQYF. For the CDR3, the DNA is TGCAGTGCTAGGCACGGGACGAGCATAGATACGCAGTATTTT.

Worth noting for this clonotype: A much larger clone lies one base from this, so it may be a read error. The chain joins TRBV5-1 to TRBJ2-3, with D hard to call. The CDR3 loop spans 15 amino acids. Per the germline V gene, CDR1 is SGHRS and CDR2 is YFSETQ. Here the CDR3 DNA reads TGCGCCAGCAGCTTAGGATCCCACTACACAGATACGCCGTATTTT. Protein: CASSLGSHYTDTPYF. The entire variable domain, with the rest obtained from reference TRBV5-1 and TRBJ2-3, is as follows: KAGVTQTPRYLIKTRGQQVTLSCSPISGHRSVSWYQQTPGQGLQFLFEYFSETQRNKGNFPGRFSGRQFSNSRSEMNVSTLELGDSALYLCASSLGSHYTDTPYFGPGTRLTVL.

As for this clonotype: Germline is not matched at one junction end, which may reflect a read error. The genes are TRBV27 and TRBJ1-2; D gene uncertain. This CDR3 has 14 amino acids. Looked up from germline, CDR1 is MNHEY and CDR2 is SMNVEV (reference sequence). The CDR3 here is CASSLVRSDYGHTF. Here the CDR3 DNA reads TGTGCCAGCAGTTTAGTGCGTTCTGACTATGGCCACACCTTC.

This clonotype was detected a few times. This chain joins TRBV6-1 and TRBJ2-1; D is uncertain. CDR1 MNHNS and CDR2 SASEGT come from the germline V gene. V was trimmed by 8 bases and J by 2 bases, leaving 10 bases between them. CDR3 length: 13 amino acids. The CDR3 spells CASLGRTYNEQFF. The CDR3 DNA sequence: TGTGCCAGCCTTGGACGCACCTACAATGAGCAGTTCTTC.

In this sample, this clonotype turned up a few times. Just one base apart from a much larger clone, this may be a read error. J is TRBJ2-7 and V is TRBV4-1; D uncertain. The germline V gene has CDR1 MGHRA and CDR2 YSYEKL. CDR3 length equals 13 residues. Here the CDR3 DNA reads TGCGCCGGCAGCCAAGTCGGCAGCTACGAGCAGTACTTC. This encodes CAGSQVGSYEQYF.

This clonotype has more than one count but fewer than ten. This chain connects TRBV6-5 to TRBJ2-7; TRBD1 agrees at 9 bases. The CDR3 contains 16 residues. From germline, CDR1 is MNHEY and CDR2 SVGAGI. V was pared by 0 bases and J by 3 bases, with 6 bases of the junction left unmatched. The CDR3 loop reads CASSYSSTGGGYEQYF. CDR3 sequence (DNA): TGTGCCAGCAGTTACTCGAGTACAGGGGGCGGCTACGAGCAGTACTTC.

V usage is TRBV20-1 and J usage is TRBJ2-1; 8 bases line up with TRBD2. V shed 3 bases, J shed 4 bases, and the junction held 11 bases outside the gene matches. The CDR3 is 16 amino acids. CDR1 and CDR2 (germline): DFQATT, SNEGSKA (reference sequence). The CDR3 region is CSASPRGGATYNEQFF. In DNA form, the CDR3 reads TGCAGTGCTAGCCCCCGGGGGGGGGCCACTTACAATGAGCAGTTCTTC.

Only a few counts were recorded for this clonotype. This chain connects TRBV5-1 to TRBJ2-1; no firm D call. This CDR3 is 15 amino acids long. The V gene's germline CDR1 is SGHRS and CDR2 YFSETQ. Trimming took off 1 base at V and 1 base at J, with 9 bases between the two ends. CDR3 coding DNA: TGCGCCAGCAGCTTGAATTCTACTTCCTACAATGAGCAGTTCTTC. Amino acids: CASSLNSTSYNEQFF.

The rearrangement joins TRBV20-1 to TRBJ1-2; D gene unclear. V was shortened by 4 bases and J by 1 base, with 7 bases between the two germline ends. This CDR3 is 12 amino acids long. In germline, CDR1 is DFQATT, CDR2 SNEGSKA (reference sequence). The CDR3 here is CSAMTDNYGYTF. The CDR3 region has the DNA TGCAGTGCTATGACGGATAACTATGGCTACACCTTC.

This clonotype has more than one count but fewer than ten. V usage is TRBV29-1 and J usage is TRBJ2-1; D ambiguous. Germline V lookup: CDR1 SQVTM, CDR2 ANQGSEA. V was shortened by 3 bases and J by 0 bases, with 12 bases between the two germline ends. The CDR3 covers 15 residues. The CDR3 reads CSVDSPMASYNEQFF. Here the CDR3 DNA reads TGCAGCGTTGATTCTCCCATGGCCTCCTACAATGAGCAGTTCTTC.

This clonotype was counted a few times. The chain uses TRBV7-7 and TRBJ2-1; 12 nucleotides line up with TRBD2. Trimming removed 5 bases from V and 5 bases from J; junction bases left unmatched: 7. The CDR3 is 16 residues long. Germline-derived CDR1 and CDR2 are SSHAT and FNYEAQ (reference sequence). In DNA, the CDR3 is TGTGCCAGCAGCCCGAGGGGACTAGCGGGTCACAATGAGCAGTTCTTC. It specifies CASSPRGLAGHNEQFF.

This clonotype was observed a few times. The gene calls are TRBV28 and TRBJ2-6; no clear D gene. CDR3 length equals 16 residues. From germline, CDR1 is MDHEN and CDR2 SYDVKM. V gave up 5 bases and J gave up 1 base, with 12 bases separating them. CDR3 loop: CASSLPLVSGANVLTF. Written as DNA, the CDR3 is TGTGCCAGCAGTCTACCCTTAGTATCTGGGGCCAACGTCCTGACTTTC.

The sample holds a few counts of this clonotype. The V gene is TRBV18, the J gene TRBJ2-7; D call uncertain. The CDR3 loop spans 14 amino acids. The germline gives CDR1 KGHSH, CDR2 LQKENI. Trimming stripped 0 bases from V and 3 bases from J, with 9 bases between. This CDR3 is CASSPPALNYEQYF. Written as DNA, the CDR3 is TGTGCCAGCTCACCACCTGCCCTTAACTACGAGCAGTACTTC.

Worth noting for this clonotype: The junction shows a germline mismatch at one end, possibly a read error. This chain connects TRBV10-3 to TRBJ2-1; 9 bases map to TRBD2. CDR1 ENHRY and CDR2 SYGVKD come from the germline V gene. The CDR3 loop spans 16 amino acids. The CDR3 spells CAISESTAGGRDEQFF. In nucleotides, the CDR3 is TGTGCTATCAGTGAGTCGACTGCGGGAGGGCGGGATGAGCAGTTCTTC.

The V gene is TRBV20-1, the J gene TRBJ1-5; D gene unclear. Trimming removed 6 bases at V and 7 bases at J, with 13 bases between. Germline CDR1 is DFQATT and CDR2 is SNEGSKA (reference sequence). The CDR3 is 12 amino acids. As DNA, the CDR3 is TGCAGTGCAGCGTCGGGAGGCCAGCCCCAGCATTTT. This translates into CSAASGGQPQHF.

This sequence joins TRBV7-6 and TRBJ2-5; 13 positions agree with TRBD2. The CDR3 totals 14 residues. Germline V gives CDR1 SGHVS, CDR2 FNYEAQ. J gave up 7 bases and V 4 bases, and 3 bases lay outside the gene matches. In nucleotides, the CDR3 is TGTGCCAGCAGCTCGTGGACTAGCGGGGGGACCCAGTACTTC. Its protein product is CASSSWTSGGTQYF.

The chain couples TRBV27 to TRBJ2-5; TRBD1 aligns across 10 bases. The end of the DNA aligns better with TRBJ2-7, so the J call may be wrong. The germline CDR1 and CDR2 sequences are MNHEY and SMNVEV (reference sequence). CDR3 length: 17 amino acids. CDR3 in amino acids: CASSSGRTWDRGNEQYF. The CDR3 region has the DNA TGTGCCAGCAGTTCGGGGCGGACTTGGGACAGGGGAAACGAGCAGTACTTC.